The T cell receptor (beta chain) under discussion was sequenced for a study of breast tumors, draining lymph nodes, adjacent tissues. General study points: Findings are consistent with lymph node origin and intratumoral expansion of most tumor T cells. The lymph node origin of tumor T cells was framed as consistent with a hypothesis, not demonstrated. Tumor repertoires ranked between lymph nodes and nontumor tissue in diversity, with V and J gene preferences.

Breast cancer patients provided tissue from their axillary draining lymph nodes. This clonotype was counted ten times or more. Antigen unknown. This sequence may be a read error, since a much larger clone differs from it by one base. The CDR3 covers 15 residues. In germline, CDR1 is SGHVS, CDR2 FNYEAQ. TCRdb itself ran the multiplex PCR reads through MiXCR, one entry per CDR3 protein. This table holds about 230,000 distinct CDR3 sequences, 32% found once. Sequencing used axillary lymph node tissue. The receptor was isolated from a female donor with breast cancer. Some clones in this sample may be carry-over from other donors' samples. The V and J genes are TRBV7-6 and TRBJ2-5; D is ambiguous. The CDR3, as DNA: TGTGCCAGCAGCTTAGTGTTTGGGGAAAAAGAGACCCAGCACTTC. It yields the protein CASSLVFGEKETQHF.